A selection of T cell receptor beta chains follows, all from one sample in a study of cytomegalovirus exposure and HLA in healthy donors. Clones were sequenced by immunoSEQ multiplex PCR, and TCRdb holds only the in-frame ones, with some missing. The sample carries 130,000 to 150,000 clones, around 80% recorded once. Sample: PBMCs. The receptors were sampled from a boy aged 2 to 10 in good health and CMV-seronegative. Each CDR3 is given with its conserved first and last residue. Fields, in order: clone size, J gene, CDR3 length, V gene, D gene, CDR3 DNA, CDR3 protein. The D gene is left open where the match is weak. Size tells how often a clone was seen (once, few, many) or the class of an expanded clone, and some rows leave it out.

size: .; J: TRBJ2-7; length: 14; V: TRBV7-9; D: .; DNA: TGTGCCAGCAGCCCTTCCAGGGGTTCCTACGAGCAGTACTTC; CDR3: CASSPSRGSYEQYF
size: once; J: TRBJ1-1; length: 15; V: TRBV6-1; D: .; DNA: TGTGCCAGCAGTCCCCCCGGACAGTCGAACACTGAAGCTTTCTTT; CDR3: CASSPPGQSNTEAFF
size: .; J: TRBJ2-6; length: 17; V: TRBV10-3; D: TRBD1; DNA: TGTGCCATCAGTCCGGGACAGGGGCTGGTGGGGGCCAACGTCCTGACTTTC; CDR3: CAISPGQGLVGANVLTF
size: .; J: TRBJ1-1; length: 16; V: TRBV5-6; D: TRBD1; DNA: TGTGCCAGCAGCCCCGGGACAGGGGGCTCCGTCACTGAAGCTTTCTTT; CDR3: CASSPGTGGSVTEAFF
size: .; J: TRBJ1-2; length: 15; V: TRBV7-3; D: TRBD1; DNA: TGTGCCAGCAGCTTAACGGAAGGGACAGGGGATGGCTACACCTTC; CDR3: CASSLTEGTGDGYTF
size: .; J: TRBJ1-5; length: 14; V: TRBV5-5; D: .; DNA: TGTGCCAGCAGCTTGGGAGTGGGAGGGCAGCCCCAGCATTTT; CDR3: CASSLGVGGQPQHF
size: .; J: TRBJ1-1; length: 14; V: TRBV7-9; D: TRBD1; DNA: TGTGCCAGCAGCGAAACCGGGACAGGCTCTGAAGCTTTCTTT; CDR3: CASSETGTGSEAFF
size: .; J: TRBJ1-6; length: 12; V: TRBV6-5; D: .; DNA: TGTGCCAGCAGTAGAAGCAATTCACCCCTCCACTTT; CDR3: CASSRSNSPLHF
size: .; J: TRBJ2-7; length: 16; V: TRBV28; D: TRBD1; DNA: TGTGCCAGCACCCCTCCCCGCGGGACAGGGTTCGGCGAGCAGTACTTC; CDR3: CASTPPRGTGFGEQYF
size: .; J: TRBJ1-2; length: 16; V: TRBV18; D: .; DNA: TGTGCCAGCTCACCCCGGACAGATCCTGTCGTCTATGGCTACACCTTC; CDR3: CASSPRTDPVVYGYTF
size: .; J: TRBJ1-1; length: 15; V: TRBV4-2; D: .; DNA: TGTGCCAGCAGCCAAGAGAACGAGTTGAACACTGAAGCTTTCTTT; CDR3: CASSQENELNTEAFF
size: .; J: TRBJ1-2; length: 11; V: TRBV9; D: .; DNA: TGTGCCAGCAGGACTAGGGGTGGCTACACCTTC; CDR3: CASRTRGGYTF
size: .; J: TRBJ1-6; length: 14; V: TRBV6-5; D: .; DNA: TGTGCCAGCAGTTACGGGGGGACTAATTCACCCCTCCACTTT; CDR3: CASSYGGTNSPLHF
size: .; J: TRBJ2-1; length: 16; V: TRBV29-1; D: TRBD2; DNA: TGCAGCGGTACCGGGACTAGCGGGCGGACCTACAATGAGCAGTTCTTC; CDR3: CSGTGTSGRTYNEQFF
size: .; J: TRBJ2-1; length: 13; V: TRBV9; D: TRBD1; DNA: TGTGCCAGCAGCGTAACAGGGGGGAATGAGCAGTTCTTC; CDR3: CASSVTGGNEQFF
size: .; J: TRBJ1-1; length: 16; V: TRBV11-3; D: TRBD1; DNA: TGTGCCAGCAGCCCCGGACAGGGACGGAGAAACACTGAAGCTTTCTTT; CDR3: CASSPGQGRRNTEAFF
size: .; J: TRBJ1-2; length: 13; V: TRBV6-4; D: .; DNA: TGTGCCAGCAGTGAGAACCGGGTCGGTGGCTACACCTTC; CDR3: CASSENRVGGYTF
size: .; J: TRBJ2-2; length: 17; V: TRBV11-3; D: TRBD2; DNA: TGTGCCAGCAGCTTTCGAGGACTAGCGGGGAACACCGGGGAGCTGTTTTTT; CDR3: CASSFRGLAGNTGELFF
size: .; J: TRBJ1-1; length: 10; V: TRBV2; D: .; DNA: TGTGCCAGCAGTGACCTTGAAGCTTTCTTT; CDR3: CASSDLEAFF
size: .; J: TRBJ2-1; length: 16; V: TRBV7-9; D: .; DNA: TGTGCCAGCAGCTTAACGGGACAAAAAAATTACAATGAGCAGTTCTTC; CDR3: CASSLTGQKNYNEQFF
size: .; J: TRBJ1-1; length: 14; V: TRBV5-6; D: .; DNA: TGTGCCAGCAGCCTGGCAGGGCGCACAACTGAAGCTTTCTTT; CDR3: CASSLAGRTTEAFF
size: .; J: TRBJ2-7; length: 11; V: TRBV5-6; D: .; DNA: TGTGCCAGCAGCTCACACAGGGAAAGGGGGTTC; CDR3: CASSSHRERGF
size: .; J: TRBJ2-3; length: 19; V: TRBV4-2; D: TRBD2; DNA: TGTGCCAGCAGCCAAGCTTTAGGACTAGCGGGAGCGAGCACAGATACGCAGTATTTT; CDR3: CASSQALGLAGASTDTQYF
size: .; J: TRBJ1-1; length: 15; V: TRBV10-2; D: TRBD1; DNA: TGCGCCAGCAGTGAGATCTTAGGGACAGGGGGGGAAGCTTTCTTT; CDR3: CASSEILGTGGEAFF
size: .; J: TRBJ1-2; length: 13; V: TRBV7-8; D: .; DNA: TGTGCCAGCAGTTCCCTGGGGGGCTATGGCTACACCTTC; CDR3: CASSSLGGYGYTF
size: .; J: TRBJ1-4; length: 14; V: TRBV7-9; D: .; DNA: TGTGCCAGCAGCCCCTCCAGGAATGGGGAAAAACTGTTTTTT; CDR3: CASSPSRNGEKLFF
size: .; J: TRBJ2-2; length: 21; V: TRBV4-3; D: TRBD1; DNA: TGCGCCAGCAGCCAACCCTCCCGCGCAGGGGGTAGTGGGTTATTGGGCGGGGAGCTGTTTTTT; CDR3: CASSQPSRAGGSGLLGGELFF
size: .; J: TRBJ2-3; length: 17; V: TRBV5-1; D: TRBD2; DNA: TGCGCCAGCAGCTCTGGACTAGCGGGACACGACACAGATACGCAGTATTTT; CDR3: CASSSGLAGHDTDTQYF
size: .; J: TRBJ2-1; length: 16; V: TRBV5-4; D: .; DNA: TGTGCCAGCAGCTTGGCCTTTGGGGGCTCGTATAATGAGCAGTTCTTC; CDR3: CASSLAFGGSYNEQFF
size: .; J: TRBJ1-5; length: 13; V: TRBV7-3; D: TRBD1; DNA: TGTGCCAGCAGTCACGACAGGGCCCAGCCCCAGCATTTT; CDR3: CASSHDRAQPQHF
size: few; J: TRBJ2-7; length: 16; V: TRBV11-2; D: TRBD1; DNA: TGTGCCAGCAGCTTAGATACACCGGGACAGGGGAGCGAGCAGTACTTC; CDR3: CASSLDTPGQGSEQYF
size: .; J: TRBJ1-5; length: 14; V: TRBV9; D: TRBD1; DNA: TGTGCCAGCAGCGCAACAGGGGGGAGCCAGCCCCAGCATTTT; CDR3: CASSATGGSQPQHF
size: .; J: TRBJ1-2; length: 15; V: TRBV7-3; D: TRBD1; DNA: TGTGCCAGCAGCTCCCGACAGGGGGGACCGGAGGGCTACACCTTC; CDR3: CASSSRQGGPEGYTF
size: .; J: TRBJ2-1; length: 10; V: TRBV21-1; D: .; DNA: TGTGCCAGCAGCCGACACCCGCAGTTCTTC; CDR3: CASSRHPQFF
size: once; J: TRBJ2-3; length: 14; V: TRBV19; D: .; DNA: TGTGCCAGTAGTTTGCGGGCTAGCACAGATACGCAGTATTTT; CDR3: CASSLRASTDTQYF
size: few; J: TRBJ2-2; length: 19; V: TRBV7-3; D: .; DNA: TGTGCCAGCAGCTTACGGCCTTCAAGACAGCCCCTTAGGGCCGGGGAGCTGTTTTTT; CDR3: CASSLRPSRQPLRAGELFF
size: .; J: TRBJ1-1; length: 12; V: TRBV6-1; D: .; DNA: TGTGCCAGCATGAGGGAGGAAACTGAAGCTTTCTTT; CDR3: CASMREETEAFF
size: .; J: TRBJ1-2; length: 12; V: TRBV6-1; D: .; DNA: TGTGCCAGCAGCCAGATTAACTATGGCTACACCTTC; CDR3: CASSQINYGYTF
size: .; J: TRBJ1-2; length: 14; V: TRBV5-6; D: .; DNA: TGTGCCAGCAGCTTGGGCAGAACCGACTATGGCTACACCTTC; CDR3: CASSLGRTDYGYTF
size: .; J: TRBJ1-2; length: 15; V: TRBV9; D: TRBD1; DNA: TGTGCCAGCAGCGCAGGACAGGGCTCTAACTATGACTACACCTTC; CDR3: CASSAGQGSNYDYTF
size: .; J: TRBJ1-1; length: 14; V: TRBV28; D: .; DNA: TGTGCCAGCAGTTTTCGTGGCCTTAACACTGAAGCTTTCTTT; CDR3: CASSFRGLNTEAFF
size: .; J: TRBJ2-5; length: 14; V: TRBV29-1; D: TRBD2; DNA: TGCAGCGTCTCCTGGGGAGGGTTATCCGAGACCCAGTACTTC; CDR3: CSVSWGGLSETQYF
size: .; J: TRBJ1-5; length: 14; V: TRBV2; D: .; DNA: TGTGCCAGCAGTGGAGTGGGGAGGACCCAGCCCCAGCATTTT; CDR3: CASSGVGRTQPQHF
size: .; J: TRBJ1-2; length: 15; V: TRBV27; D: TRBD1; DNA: TGTGCCAGCAGTTTATGGGGGGACAGGGCATATGGCTACACCTTC; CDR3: CASSLWGDRAYGYTF
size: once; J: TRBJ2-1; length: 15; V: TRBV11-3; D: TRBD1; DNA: TGTGCCAGCAGTTACCGACAGGGGGCCTACAATGAGCAGTTCTTC; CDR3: CASSYRQGAYNEQFF
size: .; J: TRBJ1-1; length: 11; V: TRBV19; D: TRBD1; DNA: TGTGCCACTCAAGACAGGGCGAGAGCTTTCTTT; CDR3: CATQDRARAFF
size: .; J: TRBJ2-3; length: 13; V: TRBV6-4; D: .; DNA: TGTGCCAGCAGTGAGGGGGCCACAGATACGCAGTATTTT; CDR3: CASSEGATDTQYF
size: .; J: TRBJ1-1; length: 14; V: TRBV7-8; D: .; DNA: TGTGCCAGCAGCTTCTCTTCTATGGTCACTGAAGCTTTCTTT; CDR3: CASSFSSMVTEAFF
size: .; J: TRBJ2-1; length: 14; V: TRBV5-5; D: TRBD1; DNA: TGTGCCAGCAGGCATCCCGGACAGGTCAATGAGCAGTTCTTC; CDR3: CASRHPGQVNEQFF
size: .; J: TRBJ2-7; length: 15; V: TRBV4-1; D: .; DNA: TGCGCCAGCAGCCAAGATAGTCAGGGTTACTACGAGCAGTACTTC; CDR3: CASSQDSQGYYEQYF
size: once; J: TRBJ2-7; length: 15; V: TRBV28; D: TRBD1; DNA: TGTGCCAGCAGTTCGGACAGGGTGGGTTACTACGAGCAGTACTTC; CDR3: CASSSDRVGYYEQYF
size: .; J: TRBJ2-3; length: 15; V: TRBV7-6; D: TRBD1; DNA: TGTGCCAGCAGCTTAAGAGGGGGCAGCACAGATACGCAGTATTTT; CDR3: CASSLRGGSTDTQYF
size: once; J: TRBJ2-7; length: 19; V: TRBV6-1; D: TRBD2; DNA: TGTGCCAGCAGTGAAGAGGGCGGGCTAGCGGGGGGCCGAACCTACGAGCAGTACTTC; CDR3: CASSEEGGLAGGRTYEQYF